Detailed here is one TCR beta chain. This sample was included in a study of blood T cell repertoires in COVID-19. Overall study context: From T cells, B-cell-depleted T cells, or PBMCs came the material, which was cDNA or gDNA.

Enrollment of patients from Seattle took place during active infection, with longitudinal follow-up. The method was immunoSEQ multiplex PCR; TCRdb's version includes in-frame clones alone and lacks a portion of them. The table has under 250,000 clones, roughly 88% seen once. Trimming removed 4 bases at V and 13 bases at J, with 21 bases between. This CDR3 region has 15 residues. CDR1 and CDR2 (germline): SGHRS, YFSETQ. What was sequenced was peripheral blood. V and J are TRBV5-1 and TRBJ1-6; no firm D call. The TCR sequence derives from a woman in her 30s with COVID-19, enrolled during active disease. Written as DNA, the CDR3 is TGCGCCAGCAGCGGATTGCCGGGAGAACCGTCCCCCCTCCACTTT. This gives the protein CASSGLPGEPSPLHF.